The 32 T cell receptor beta chains presented below share a single source sample, sequenced in a study of vaccination and CD4 T cells after COVID-19. Sequencing of the DNA from cultured CD4+ T cells was carried out with the Oncomine TCR Beta short-read assay. TCRdb passed the PCR reads through MiXCR, listing each CDR3 protein once. Among 5,500 to 6,500 distinct CDR3 sequences listed, roughly 52% were seen once. Antigens of these TCRs are unknown. Treatment reported: approximately 11-day PBMC culture with coronavirus spike peptide pools or control peptides (ViraFEST assay). CD4+ T-cell collection from the unexposed donor predated the COVID-19 pandemic (2011-2018). Sequenced: CD4+ T cells from blood, cultured in vitro. The receptors were gathered from a human donor in good health.

The rearrangement links TRBV28 to TRBJ1-2; 11 positions agree with TRBD1. CDR3 length: 16 amino acids. Germline V gene sequence: CDR1 MDHEN, CDR2 SYDVKM. Losses at the gene ends were 1 base for V and 6 bases for J; bases not matched to a gene: 7. The CDR3 is CASSLSFKGQGDGYTF. CDR3 nucleotide sequence: TGTGCCAGCAGTTTATCTTTTAAGGGACAGGGGGATGGCTACACCTTC.

A remark on this clonotype: The DNA is omitted, as the CDR3 cannot be located on it reliably, and the CDR3 follows TCRdb's listing. This chain links TRBV28 with TRBJ1-1; TRBD1, as called in the table, went unchecked against the DNA. Germline CDR1 is MDHEN and CDR2 is SYDVKM. The CDR3 length is 12 residues, termini included. CDR3 protein: CASSFAGGAVFF.

This sequence joins TRBV19 and TRBJ2-3; TRBD2 matches at 8 bases. The CDR3 totals 16 residues. Trimming at V came to 11 bases and at J to 2 bases, leaving 15 bases not matched to a gene. Germline lookup yields CDR1 LNHDA and CDR2 SQIVND (reference sequence). This CDR3 reads CASSGRGSGITDTQYF. The DNA of the CDR3 is TGTGCCTCCTCCGGGCGGGGTAGCGGGATCACAGATACGCAGTATTTT.

The V and J genes are TRBV19 and TRBJ1-2, with 7 bases matching TRBD1. Per the germline V gene, CDR1 is LNHDA and CDR2 is SQIVND (reference sequence). V was pared by 4 bases and J by 4 bases, with 9 bases of the junction left unmatched. The CDR3 loop spans 15 amino acids. The CDR3 coding sequence is TGTGCCAGTAGTACTACAGGGGACGGGCTCTATGGCTACACCTTC. This translates into CASSTTGDGLYGYTF.

Judged by abundance, this clonotype is medium-sized. The rearrangement uses TRBV7-9 and TRBJ1-2, with a possible D match to TRBD1 (5 bases). The CDR3 spans 12 residues. The germline V gene encodes CDR1 SEHNR and CDR2 FQNEAQ (reference sequence). V was pared by 1 base and J by 8 bases, with 8 bases between. The CDR3 is CASSLVGDGYTF. The CDR3 DNA is TGTGCCAGCAGCTTAGTAGGGGACGGCTACACCTTC.

This clonotype has only one observation. This chain links TRBV6-1 with TRBJ2-2, with 11 bases that match TRBD2. J lost 2 bases, V lost 4 bases, and 6 bases had no gene match. The CDR3 extends over 17 amino acids. Germline CDR1 is MNHNS and CDR2 is SASEGT. The CDR3 is CASSASSGGTNTGELFF. The CDR3 nucleotides are TGTGCCAGCAGTGCGTCTAGCGGGGGGACAAACACCGGGGAGCTGTTTTTT.

A remark on this clonotype: Germline and junction disagree at one end, which may indicate a read error. The chain couples TRBV12-3 or TRBV12-4 to TRBJ1-1; D perhaps matches TRBD1 (6 bases). The CDR3 is made up of 15 amino acids. The CDR3 spells CVSRISRGGGTEAFF. CDR3 in DNA: TGTGTCAGCAGAATCTCTAGGGGGGGTGGCACTGAAGCTTTCTTT.

This clonotype has more than one count but fewer than ten. The V gene is TRBV19, the J gene TRBJ1-6, with unresolved D. V was cut by 4 bases and J by 5 bases, with 12 bases left in between. This CDR3 comprises 15 residues. The V gene's germline CDR1 is LNHDA and CDR2 SQIVND (reference sequence). The chain's CDR3 is CASSSRAGHNSPLHF. The CDR3 bases are TGTGCCAGTAGTAGTCGGGCAGGCCATAATTCACCCCTCCACTTT.

This clonotype was counted between two and nine times. The chain joins TRBV7-6 to TRBJ2-7; 7 bases fit TRBD1. The junction had 3 bases not matched to a gene; V was cut back by 4 bases and J by 0 bases. Germline V gene data show CDR1 as SGHVS and CDR2 as FNYEAQ. CDR3 length equals 14 residues. This CDR3 is CASSSWDSSYEQYF. CDR3 coding DNA: TGTGCCAGCAGCTCTTGGGACAGCTCCTACGAGCAGTACTTC.

This clonotype has more than one count but fewer than ten. The chain uses TRBV20-1 and TRBJ1-6, with TRBD1 identical over 8 bases. V lost 3 bases and J lost 7; bases outside the gene matches: 2. CDR1 is DFQATT, CDR2 SNEGSKA, per germline (reference sequence). This CDR3 is 13 amino acids long. The CDR3 spells CSASGTGNSPLHF. The CDR3 coding sequence is TGCAGTGCTAGCGGGACAGGCAATTCACCCCTCCACTTT.

V usage is TRBV27 and J usage is TRBJ1-2, with D possibly being TRBD1 (5 bases). The CDR3 is 15 residues long. The germline gives CDR1 MNHEY, CDR2 SMNVEV (reference sequence). V lost 6 bases to trimming and J lost 5 bases, with 19 bases between them. Written as DNA, the CDR3 is TGTGCCAGCAGGGGACGGTTACCCTTTCCTTATGGCTACACCTTC. Amino acid sequence: CASRGRLPFPYGYTF.

The rearrangement uses TRBV27 and TRBJ1-1; D uncertain. CDR1 and CDR2 (germline): MNHEY, SMNVEV (reference sequence). CDR3 length equals 16 residues. V gave up 5 bases and J gave up 5 bases, with 21 bases separating them. The CDR3 spells CASSPLRLSTLTEAFF. CDR3 DNA sequence: TGTGCCAGCAGTCCCCTTCGTCTGTCCACCCTAACTGAAGCTTTCTTT.

The genes are TRBV7-9 and TRBJ2-7; D is uncertain. V lost 7 bases and J 1 base, leaving 11 bases between the germline ends. The CDR3 sequence is 13 residues long. The germline V gene encodes CDR1 SEHNR and CDR2 FQNEAQ (reference sequence). CDR3 nucleotides: TGTGCCAGCAAAGGCAGTCTTTCCTACGAGCAGTACTTC. Encoded protein: CASKGSLSYEQYF.

This clonotype occurred a few times. The rearrangement joins TRBV15 to TRBJ1-2; 11 bases agree with TRBD1. Germline V gene data show CDR1 as LNHNV and CDR2 as YYDKDF (reference sequence). The CDR3 runs to 17 residues. J was trimmed by 4 bases and V by 3 bases; bases with no gene match: 10. The CDR3 sequence is CATSSLGQGALPYGYTF. CDR3 DNA: TGTGCCACCAGCAGTCTCGGACAGGGGGCGCTTCCCTATGGCTACACCTTC.

This clonotype showed up just a few times. As DNA, the CDR3 is TGCAGTGCTGGGGTTGCGAGGACGTATAATTCACCCCTCCACTTT. This sequence encodes CSAGVARTYNSPLHF. The rearrangement uses TRBV20-1 and TRBJ1-6; D remains ambiguous. The CDR3 totals 15 residues. Trimming took off 5 bases at V and 4 bases at J, with 15 bases between the two ends. Germline assignment: CDR1 DFQATT and CDR2 SNEGSKA (reference sequence).

The V and J genes are TRBV6-1 and TRBJ1-5; D ambiguous. The CDR3 covers 15 residues. Trimming took 6 bases from V and 5 from J, leaving 17 bases between them. Germline CDR1 and CDR2: MNHNS and SASEGT. For the CDR3, the DNA is TGTGCCAGCAGGGTTACAGCTACCTTCGATCAGCCCCAGCATTTT. Translated, it gives CASRVTATFDQPQHF.

This chain connects TRBV19 to TRBJ2-1, with unresolved D. This CDR3 comprises 13 residues. V dropped 6 bases and J dropped 6 bases, with 12 bases sitting between them. Germline CDR1 reads LNHDA; CDR2 reads SQIVND (reference sequence). In DNA form, the CDR3 reads TGTGCCAGTAGCCATTTGGCGCTCAATGAGCAGTTCTTC. Translated, it gives CASSHLALNEQFF. The whole variable domain, remainder taken from reference TRBV19 and TRBJ2-1, is DGGITQSPKYLFRKEGQNVTLSCEQNLNHDAMYWYRQDPGQGLRLIYYSQIVNDFQKGDIAEGYSVSREKKESFPLTVTSAQKNPTAFYLCASSHLALNEQFFGPGTRLTVL.

V gene TRBV7-8 combines with J gene TRBJ1-2; D gene uncertain. From germline, CDR1 is SGHVS and CDR2 FQNEAQ. V dropped 5 bases and J dropped 3 bases, with 7 bases sitting between them. This CDR3 region has 12 residues. CDR3 in DNA: TGTGCCAGCAGCGGGTATGACTATGGCTACACCTTC. Translated, it gives CASSGYDYGYTF.

CDR3 region: CASSLGGRSRGSPLHF. The CDR3 coding sequence is TGTGCCAGCAGCTTAGGAGGCAGGTCTAGGGGTTCACCCCTCCACTTT. V usage is TRBV7-2 and J usage is TRBJ1-6; D may be TRBD1 (5 bases). Germline CDR1 is SGHTA and CDR2 is FQGNSA. The CDR3 covers 16 residues. Trimming stripped 1 base from V and 9 bases from J, with 16 bases between.

V is TRBV18 and J is TRBJ1-5, with D possibly TRBD1 on 5 matching bases. CDR1 is KGHSH and CDR2 is LQKENI in the germline V gene. Deletions cut 6 bases from V and 5 bases from J, with 14 bases between. This CDR3 contains 14 residues. CDR3 protein: CASSPAGGDQPQHF. The CDR3 DNA sequence: TGTGCCAGCTCCCCCGCGGGGGGAGATCAGCCCCAGCATTTT.

V gene TRBV11-2 combines with J gene TRBJ2-7; unclear D gene. Germline-derived CDR1 and CDR2 are SGHAT and FQNNGV. Trimming cost V 1 base and J 0 bases, with 10 bases left between them. This CDR3 is 15 amino acids long. In DNA, the CDR3 is TGTGCCAGCAGCTTAGCCACCGGACCCTCCTACGAGCAGTACTTC. Translating gives CASSLATGPSYEQYF.

V is TRBV7-2 and J is TRBJ2-7; TRBD1 agrees at 7 bases. Germline V gene data show CDR1 as SGHTA and CDR2 as FQGNSA. The CDR3 has 15 amino acids. Trimming removed 5 bases from V and 0 bases from J; junction bases left unmatched: 7. Written as DNA, the CDR3 is TGTGCCAGCAGCCCTAACAGGGGCGTCTCCTACGAGCAGTACTTC. Amino acids: CASSPNRGVSYEQYF.

The chain is built from TRBV7-9 and TRBJ1-1, with TRBD1 matching 7 bases. Germline V gene lookup returns CDR1 SEHNR and CDR2 FQNEAQ (reference sequence). CDR3 length equals 14 residues. Trimming at V came to 7 bases and at J to 6 bases, leaving 11 bases not matched to a gene. CDR3 DNA sequence: TGTGCCAGCATCATGACAGGGCAGGGGGCTGAAGCTTTCTTT. This codes for CASIMTGQGAEAFF. Full variable domain (rest looked up from reference TRBV7-9 and TRBJ1-1): DTGVSQNPRHKITKRGQNVTFRCDPISEHNRLYWYRQTLGQGPEFLTYFQNEAQLEKSRLLSDRFSAERPKGSFSTLEIQRTEQGDSAMYLCASIMTGQGAEAFFGQGTRLTVV.

The chain carries TRBV6-2 or TRBV6-3 and TRBJ1-2; the D is unclear. The length of the CDR3 is 14 residues. Deletions cut 3 bases from V and 0 bases from J, with 8 bases between. The germline V gene encodes CDR1 MNHEY and CDR2 SVGEGT. The CDR3 spells CASSYGRPNYGYTF. The DNA for the CDR3 is TGTGCCAGCAGTTATGGTCGGCCTAACTATGGCTACACCTTC.

The rearrangement joins TRBV18 to TRBJ1-2, with D unclear. The CDR3 is made up of 15 amino acids. Looked up from germline, CDR1 is KGHSH and CDR2 is LQKENI. Trimming took 0 bases from V and 4 from J, leaving 12 bases between them. In DNA, the CDR3 is TGTGCCAGCTCACCACCGGTACAGTCGACCTATGGCTACACCTTC. Encoded protein: CASSPPVQSTYGYTF. Looking up the rest from reference TRBV18 and TRBJ1-2 gives the full variable domain: NAGVMQNPRHLVRRRGQEARLRCSPMKGHSHVYWYRQLPEEGLKFMVYLQKENIIDESGMPKERFSAEFPKEGPSILRIQQVVRGDSAAYFCASSPPVQSTYGYTFGSGTRLTVV.

This chain connects TRBV21-1 to TRBJ1-2; the table's D call, TRBD1, was not checked against the DNA. TRBV21-1 is a known pseudogene. The CDR3 covers 15 residues. CDR3 DNA sequence: TGTGCCAGCCATCGTGGGACAGGGGACTTTACTGGCTACACCTTC. Translated, it gives CASHRGTGDFTGYTF.

The chain employs TRBV20-1 and TRBJ1-1; D remains unclear. Germline CDR1 and CDR2: DFQATT and SNEGSKA (reference sequence). Deletions cut 8 bases from V and 7 bases from J, with 17 bases between. The CDR3 consists of 12 residues. CDR3 sequence reads: CSTKLQAHEAFF. In DNA, the CDR3 is TGCAGTACTAAGCTGCAGGCCCATGAAGCTTTCTTT.

Only a few counts were recorded for this clonotype. This chain connects TRBV29-1 to TRBJ1-2, with D possibly matching TRBD1 (5 bases). Trimming shortened V by 2 bases and J by 5 bases, and 12 bases separated the two germline ends. This CDR3 contains 13 residues. The germline V gene has CDR1 SQVTM and CDR2 ANQGSEA. CDR3 region: CSVERSRGYGYTF. CDR3 nucleotide sequence: TGCAGCGTTGAAAGGAGCCGGGGGTATGGCTACACCTTC.

This clonotype was seen once. The CDR3 nucleotides are TGTGCCAGTAGTAAGAAAAACAGTTACAGCTCCTACGAGCAGTACTTC. Its translation: CASSKKNSYSSYEQYF. This chain joins TRBV19 and TRBJ2-7; D not certain. This CDR3 contains 16 residues. V was cut by 4 bases and J by 0 bases, with 16 bases left in between. The germline V gene encodes CDR1 LNHDA and CDR2 SQIVND (reference sequence).

This sequence joins TRBV20-1 and TRBJ2-1; TRBD2 is a possible D gene (6 bases). The V gene lost 6 bases and the J gene lost 0 bases, with 15 bases spanning the gap. The CDR3 is 15 residues long. The germline CDR1 and CDR2 sequences are DFQATT and SNEGSKA (reference sequence). CDR3 residues: CSARTGSGSYNEQFF. CDR3 nucleotides: TGCAGTGCCCGAACCGGGAGTGGCTCCTACAATGAGCAGTTCTTC.

This clonotype came up a few times. This rearrangement joins TRBV19 to TRBJ1-5; 12 nucleotides agree with TRBD1. The CDR3 extends over 16 amino acids. The V and J ends lost 3 bases and 6 bases, in that order; junction bases with no gene match: 6. Germline loops: CDR1 LNHDA, CDR2 SQIVND (reference sequence). The CDR3 DNA follows: TGTGCCAGTAGTATGAGAGGGACAGGGGGCATTCAGCCCCAGCATTTT. The encoded protein is CASSMRGTGGIQPQHF.

The J gene is TRBJ1-1, the V gene TRBV10-3; a weak D match, TRBD1 (5 bases). V lost 7 bases to trimming and J lost 5 bases, with 8 bases between them. Germline lookup yields CDR1 ENHRY and CDR2 SYGVKD. The CDR3 contains 11 residues. CDR3 loop: CAITGGTEAFF. The CDR3 DNA is TGTGCCATCACGGGGGGAACTGAAGCTTTCTTT.